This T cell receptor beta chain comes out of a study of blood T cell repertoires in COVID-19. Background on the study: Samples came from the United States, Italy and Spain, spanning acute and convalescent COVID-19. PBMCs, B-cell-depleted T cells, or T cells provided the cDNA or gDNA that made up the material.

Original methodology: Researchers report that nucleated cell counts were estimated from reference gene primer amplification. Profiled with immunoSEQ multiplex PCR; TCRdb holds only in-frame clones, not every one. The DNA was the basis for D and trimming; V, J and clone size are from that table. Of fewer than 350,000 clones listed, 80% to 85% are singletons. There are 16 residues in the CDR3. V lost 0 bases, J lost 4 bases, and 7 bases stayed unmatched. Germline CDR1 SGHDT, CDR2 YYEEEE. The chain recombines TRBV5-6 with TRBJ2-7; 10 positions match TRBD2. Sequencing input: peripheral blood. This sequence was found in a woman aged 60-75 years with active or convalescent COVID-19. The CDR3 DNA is TGTGCCAGCAGCTTGGATAGCGGGGGGAAGGGGTACGAGCAGTACTTC. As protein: CASSLDSGGKGYEQYF.